The 8 T cell receptor beta chains below were found in one sample sequenced in a study of OX40 agonist ivuxolimab in advanced cancers. The table came from immunoSEQ multiplex PCR; TCRdb's copy has only in-frame clones and leaves some out. The table includes more than 35,000 clones, 75% to 90% detected once. The sequencing here drew on CD4+ or CD8+ T cells sorted from blood, taken in a trial of the OX40 agonist ivuxolimab. All receptors derive from an adult with an advanced solid tumor such as melanoma, head and neck, liver or kidney cancer.

A single count supports this clone. J is TRBJ2-7 and V is TRBV29-1, with no clear D. Trimming left V 5 bases short and J 0 bases short, with 11 bases between. The CDR3 length is 13 residues. The germline gives CDR1 SQVTM, CDR2 ANQGSEA. The CDR3, as DNA: TGCAGCGTTCGCGTAGGTAGCTCCTACGAGCAGTACTTC. Amino acids: CSVRVGSSYEQYF.

The V gene is TRBV7-9, the J gene TRBJ1-1, with a weak D call TRBD1 (5 bases). Germline-derived CDR1 and CDR2 are SEHNR and FQNEAQ (reference sequence). The ends were cut back, 1 base at V and 1 base at J, with 7 bases in the middle. CDR3 length: 14 residues. CDR3: CASSLGQGNTEAFF. The CDR3, as DNA: TGTGCCAGCAGCTTAGGCCAGGGGAACACTGAAGCTTTCTTT.

This sequence joins TRBV9 and TRBJ1-1; D is unresolved. Germline V CDR1 and CDR2: SGDLS, YYNGEE. The CDR3 sequence is 14 residues long. Trimming cost V 0 bases and J 3 bases, with 9 bases left between them. The CDR3 sequence is CASSVVVQDTEAFF. CDR3 nucleotide sequence: TGTGCCAGCAGCGTAGTCGTACAAGACACTGAAGCTTTCTTT. Drawing the rest from reference TRBV9 and TRBJ1-1, the complete variable domain is DSGVTQTPKHLITATGQRVTLRCSPRSGDLSVYWYQQSLDQGLQFLIQYYNGEERAKGNILERFSAQQFPDLHSELNLSSLELGDSALYFCASSVVVQDTEAFFGQGTRLTVV.

The rearrangement links TRBV30 to TRBJ1-2, with a tentative D call TRBD1 (5 bases). Trimming removed 0 bases from V and 3 bases from J, with 11 bases in between. CDR1 and CDR2 (germline): GTSNPN, SVGIG (reference sequence). The CDR3 loop spans 14 amino acids. CDR3 DNA sequence: TGTGCCTGGAGTGTGGGGGACCTTGACTATGGCTACACCTTC. This codes for CAWSVGDLDYGYTF.

This sequence joins TRBV27 and TRBJ2-1, with unresolved D. V was trimmed by 5 bases and J by 2 bases, leaving 19 bases between them. From germline, CDR1 is MNHEY and CDR2 SMNVEV (reference sequence). CDR3 length equals 17 residues. The CDR3 sequence is CASSTYPPGLTYNEQFF. In DNA form, the CDR3 reads TGTGCCAGCAGTACTTATCCCCCCGGGCTAACCTACAATGAGCAGTTCTTC.

This chain uses TRBV5-1 with TRBJ2-4; D gene unclear. The V end lost 1 base, the J end lost 0 bases, and 8 bases lay between the germline ends. The CDR3 spans 15 residues. CDR1 and CDR2 (germline): SGHRS, YFSETQ. CDR3 sequence reads: CASSLYQVAKNIQYF. CDR3 DNA sequence: TGCGCCAGCAGCTTGTACCAGGTAGCCAAAAACATTCAGTACTTC.

The chain recombines TRBV6-5 with TRBJ2-7; D is unresolved. Germline V lookup: CDR1 MNHEY, CDR2 SVGAGI. This CDR3 is built from 13 residues. V shed 8 bases and J shed 5 bases, with 16 bases lying between them. The CDR3 protein is CASLTYQHHEQYF. CDR3 nucleotides: TGTGCCAGCCTGACATACCAACATCACGAGCAGTACTTC.

The rearrangement uses TRBV7-2 and TRBJ2-7; D unresolved. This CDR3 contains 12 residues. V lost 2 bases and J 6 bases, leaving 8 bases between the germline ends. The germline V gene has CDR1 SGHTA and CDR2 FQGNSA. The CDR3 loop reads CASSLRLSEQYF. In DNA, the CDR3 is TGTGCCAGCAGCTTAAGGTTGTCCGAGCAGTACTTC.